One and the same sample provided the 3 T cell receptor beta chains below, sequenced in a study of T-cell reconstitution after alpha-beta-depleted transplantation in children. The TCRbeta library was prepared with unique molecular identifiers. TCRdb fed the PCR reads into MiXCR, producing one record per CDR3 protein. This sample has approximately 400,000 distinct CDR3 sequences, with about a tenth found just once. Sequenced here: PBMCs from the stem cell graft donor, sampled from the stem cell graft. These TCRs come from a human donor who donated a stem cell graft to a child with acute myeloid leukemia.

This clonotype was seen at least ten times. The DNA of the CDR3 is TGTGCCAGCACCCGCACAGGAAATGAGCAGTTCTTC. This translates into CASTRTGNEQFF. The gene calls are TRBV12-3 or TRBV12-4 and TRBJ2-1, with D perhaps TRBD1 (5 bases). This CDR3 comprises 12 residues. Trimming cost V 7 bases and J 7 bases, with 11 bases left between them.

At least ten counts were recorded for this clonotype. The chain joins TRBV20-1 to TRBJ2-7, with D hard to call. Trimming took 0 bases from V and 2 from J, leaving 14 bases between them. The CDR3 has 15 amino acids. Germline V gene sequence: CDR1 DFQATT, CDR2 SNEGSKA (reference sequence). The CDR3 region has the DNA TGCAGTGCTAGAGATACTAATCGTGGGCCCTACGAGCAGTACTTC. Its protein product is CSARDTNRGPYEQYF.

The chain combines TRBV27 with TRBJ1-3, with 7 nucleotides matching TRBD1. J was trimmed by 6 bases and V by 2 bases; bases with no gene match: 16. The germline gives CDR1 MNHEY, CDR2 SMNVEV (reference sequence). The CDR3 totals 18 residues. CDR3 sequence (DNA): TGTGCCAGCAGTTTACGCAGCCCAATTACAGGGGTAGCAAACACCATATATTTT. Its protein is CASSLRSPITGVANTIYF.